The TCR beta chain described here comes from a study of T cell repertoires in ileal Crohn's disease. Study-wide context: Every patient was operated on for stricturing (approximately 60%) or penetrating (about 40%) complications. Study-level findings and limits: High-frequency clones were more common in sorted CD8 than CD4 cells.

Profiling relied on immunoSEQ multiplex PCR, and the TCRdb table lists in-frame clones only, not all of them. Of 12,000 to 15,000 clones in the sample, roughly 87% were seen once. Germline-derived CDR1 and CDR2 are KGHSH and LQKENI. V shed 0 bases and J shed 4 bases, with 13 bases lying between them. The CDR3 is made up of 15 amino acids. Concerning this clone itself: The antigen is not known.

The clonotype was recovered from an adult with Crohn's disease. Sequences were obtained from ileal tissue. V is TRBV18 and J is TRBJ2-7; D is perhaps TRBD1 (6 bases). For the CDR3, the DNA is TGTGCCAGCTCACCACCATATGTCAGGGGTTACGAGCAGTACTTC. Translating gives CASSPPYVRGYEQYF.